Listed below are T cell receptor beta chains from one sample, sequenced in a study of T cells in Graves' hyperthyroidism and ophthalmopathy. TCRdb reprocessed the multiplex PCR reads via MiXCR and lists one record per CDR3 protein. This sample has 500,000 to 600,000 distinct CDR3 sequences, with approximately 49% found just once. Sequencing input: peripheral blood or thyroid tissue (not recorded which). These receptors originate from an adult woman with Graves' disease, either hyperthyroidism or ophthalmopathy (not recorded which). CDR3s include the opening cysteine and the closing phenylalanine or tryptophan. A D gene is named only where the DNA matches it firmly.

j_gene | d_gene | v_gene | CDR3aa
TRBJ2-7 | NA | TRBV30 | CAWRGSPYHEQYF
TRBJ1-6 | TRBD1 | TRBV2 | CASNRDRSYNSPLHF
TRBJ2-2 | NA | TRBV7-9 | CASSSGADGELFF
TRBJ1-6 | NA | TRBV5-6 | CASSWGDLDSPLHF
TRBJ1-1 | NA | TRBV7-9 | CASSSSAGAFF
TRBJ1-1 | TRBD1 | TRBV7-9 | CASTQTGRNTEAFF
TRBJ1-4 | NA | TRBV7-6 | CASSLAAFATNEKLFF
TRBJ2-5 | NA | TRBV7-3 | CASSRGEGETQYF
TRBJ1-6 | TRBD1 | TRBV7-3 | CASSRSGQPNSPLHF
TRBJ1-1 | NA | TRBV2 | CASSEDTEAFF
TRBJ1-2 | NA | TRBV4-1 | CASSRLTRAGDGYTF
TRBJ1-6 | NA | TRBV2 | CASSDDASPLHF
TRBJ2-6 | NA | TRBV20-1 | CSAVQGTGANVLTF
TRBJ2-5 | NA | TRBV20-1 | CSARDLERETQYF
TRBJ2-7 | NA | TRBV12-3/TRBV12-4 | CASSTQGGYRDEQYF
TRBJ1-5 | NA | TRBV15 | CATSRDRGGQPQHF